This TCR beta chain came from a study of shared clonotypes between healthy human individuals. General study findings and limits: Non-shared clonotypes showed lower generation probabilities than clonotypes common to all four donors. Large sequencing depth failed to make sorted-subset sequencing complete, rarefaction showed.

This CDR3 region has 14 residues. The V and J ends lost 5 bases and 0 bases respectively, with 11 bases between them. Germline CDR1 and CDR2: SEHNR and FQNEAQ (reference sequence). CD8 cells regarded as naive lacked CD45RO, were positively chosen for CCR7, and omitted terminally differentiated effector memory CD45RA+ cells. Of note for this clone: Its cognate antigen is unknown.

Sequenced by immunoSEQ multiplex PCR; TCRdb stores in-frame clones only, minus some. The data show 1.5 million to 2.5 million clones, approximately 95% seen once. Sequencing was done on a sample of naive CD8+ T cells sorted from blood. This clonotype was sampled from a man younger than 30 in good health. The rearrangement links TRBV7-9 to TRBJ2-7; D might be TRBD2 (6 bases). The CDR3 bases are TGTGCCAGCAGCCCCCGGGACTTCTCCTACGAGCAGTACTTC. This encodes CASSPRDFSYEQYF.